These 8 T cell receptor beta chains were sequenced from one sample in a study of T cell responses to AZD1222 COVID-19 vaccine. Clones were sequenced by immunoSEQ multiplex PCR, and TCRdb holds only the in-frame ones, with some missing. Of approximately 85,000 clones in the sample, 70% to 90% were seen once. This specimen consisted of peripheral blood, obtained on day 0 of AZD1222 vaccination. The origin of the receptors is an adult in good health.

CDR3 sequence reads: CSARGTGGDTF. The CDR3, as DNA: TGCAGTGCTAGAGGGACAGGCGGGGACACCTTC. The V and J genes are TRBV20-1 and TRBJ1-2; 7 bases match TRBD1. Germline CDR1 DFQATT, CDR2 SNEGSKA (reference sequence). Trimming cost V 1 base and J 12 bases; bases outside gene matches: 5. This CDR3 region has 11 residues.

The rearrangement joins TRBV6-2 or TRBV6-3 to TRBJ2-7, with no clear D. Germline V lookup: CDR1 MNHEY, CDR2 SVGEGT. Deletions cut 5 bases from V and 4 bases from J, with 9 bases between. This CDR3 is 12 amino acids long. CDR3 DNA: TGTGCCAGCAGTCTCGGTCAGTACGAGCAGTACTTC. Translated, it gives CASSLGQYEQYF.

This chain uses TRBV2 with TRBJ2-5; 7 nucleotides align to TRBD2. Germline V lookup: CDR1 SNHLY, CDR2 FYNNEI. This CDR3 has 13 amino acids. Trimming removed 10 bases from V and 4 bases from J; junction bases left unmatched: 9. This chain's CDR3 is CATAPSGGETQYF. CDR3 sequence (DNA): TGTGCCACCGCCCCTAGCGGAGGAGAGACCCAGTACTTC.

The chain has TRBV14 and TRBJ1-2, with D possibly TRBD1 on 6 matching bases. V was trimmed by 2 bases and J by 5 bases, leaving 12 bases between them. CDR1 and CDR2 from the germline V gene are SGHDN and FVKESK. This CDR3 comprises 14 residues. CDR3 in DNA: TGTGCCAGCAGCCAATGGACAGATAAATATGGCTACACCTTC. Protein sequence: CASSQWTDKYGYTF.

This chain uses TRBV30 with TRBJ1-2; 10 bases match TRBD1. The CDR3 is 14 amino acids. Germline CDR1 is GTSNPN and CDR2 is SVGIG (reference sequence). V lost 1 base, J lost 2 bases, and 1 base stayed unmatched. DNA for the CDR3: TGTGCCTGGAGTGGGGACAGGGGAAACTATGGCTACACCTTC. This codes for CAWSGDRGNYGYTF.

This clone showed up just a few times. The chain joins TRBV6-5 to TRBJ2-7; D not resolved. V dropped 8 bases and J dropped 0 bases, with 8 bases sitting between them. This CDR3 has 12 amino acids. Germline assignment: CDR1 MNHEY and CDR2 SVGAGI. CDR3 in DNA: TGTGCCAGCTCCCTAATCTCCTACGAGCAGTACTTC. It translates to CASSLISYEQYF.

The chain uses TRBV29-1 and TRBJ2-7; D is undetermined. V was clipped by 2 bases and J by 3 bases, with 8 bases between them. CDR1 and CDR2 (germline): SQVTM, ANQGSEA. The CDR3 consists of 12 residues. The CDR3 bases are TGCAGCGTTGAAAGTCAGGACTACGAGCAGTACTTC. Translation gives CSVESQDYEQYF.

The rearrangement uses TRBV27 and TRBJ2-1, with D possibly matching TRBD1 (5 bases). Between the trimmed V and J ends, which lost 4 bases and 0 bases, there was a span of 16 bases. The CDR3 length is 17 residues. Per germline, CDR1 MNHEY and CDR2 SMNVEV (reference sequence). CDR3 bases: TGTGCCAGCAGTTCCCGGCAGGGCGCCAGCTCCTACAATGAGCAGTTCTTC. Its translation: CASSSRQGASSYNEQFF.